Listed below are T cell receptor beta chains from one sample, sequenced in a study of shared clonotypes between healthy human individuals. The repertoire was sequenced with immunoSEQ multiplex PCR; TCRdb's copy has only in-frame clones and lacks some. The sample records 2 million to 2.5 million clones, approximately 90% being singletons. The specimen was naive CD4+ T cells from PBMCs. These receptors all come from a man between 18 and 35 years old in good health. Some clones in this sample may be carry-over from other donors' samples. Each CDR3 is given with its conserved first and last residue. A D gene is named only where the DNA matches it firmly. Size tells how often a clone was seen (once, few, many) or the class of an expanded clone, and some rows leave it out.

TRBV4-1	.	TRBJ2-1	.	CASSQEGRTSFQFF	TGCGCCAGCAGCCAAGAAGGGAGGACGTCCTTCCAGTTCTTC
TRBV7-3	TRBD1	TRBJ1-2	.	CASSPRGAGTFSGYTF	TGTGCCAGCAGCCCCAGGGGGGCAGGGACTTTTTCCGGCTACACCTTC
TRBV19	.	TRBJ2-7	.	CAAHRQKSYEQYF	TGTGCCGCACACCGTCAGAAATCCTACGAGCAGTACTTC
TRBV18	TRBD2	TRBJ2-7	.	CASSPKSGRANEQYF	TGTGCCAGCTCACCAAAGAGCGGGAGGGCCAACGAGCAGTACTTC
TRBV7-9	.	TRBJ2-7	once	CASSLEGYRASEQYF	TGTGCCAGCAGCTTAGAAGGGTACAGGGCGTCCGAGCAGTACTTC
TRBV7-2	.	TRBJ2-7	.	CASSLEGGYEQYF	TGTGCCAGCAGCTTAGAAGGAGGATACGAGCAGTACTTC
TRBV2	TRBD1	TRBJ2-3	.	CASSPTGADTQYF	TGTGCCAGCAGCCCCACAGGGGCAGATACGCAGTATTTT
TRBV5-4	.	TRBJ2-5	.	CASSTPPFVETQYF	TGTGCCAGCAGCACCCCTCCTTTCGTGGAGACCCAGTACTTC
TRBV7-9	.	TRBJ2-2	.	CASSPDAGTGELFF	TGTGCCAGCAGCCCGGACGCGGGCACCGGGGAGCTGTTTTTT
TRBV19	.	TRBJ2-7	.	CASSIGTPPSYEQYF	TGTGCCAGTAGTATCGGGACTCCCCCTTCCTACGAGCAGTACTTC
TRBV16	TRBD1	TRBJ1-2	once	CASSQGDRGYGYTF	TGTGCCAGCAGCCAAGGGGACAGGGGCTATGGCTACACCTTC